A selection of T cell receptor beta chains follows, all from one sample in a study of T cell responses to AZD1222 COVID-19 vaccine. Method: immunoSEQ multiplex PCR; TCRdb's copy keeps in-frame clones and lacks some. The sample includes 130,000 or so clones, 89% of them seen just once. The specimen was peripheral blood, collected on day 0 of AZD1222 vaccination. Receptors originate from an adult in good health. Each CDR3 is given with its conserved first and last residue.

V,J,length,CDR3
TRBV7-9,TRBJ1-1,17,CASSLMRPRGGNTEAFF
TRBV6-5,TRBJ2-3,13,CASSYWVTDTQYF
TRBV7-9,TRBJ1-4,19,CASSRSLAWGKGTNEKLFF
TRBV3-1/TRBV3-2,TRBJ2-5,15,CASSQVWQSGETQYF
TRBV5-1,TRBJ1-1,13,CASSGPGITEAFF
TRBV6-1,TRBJ1-4,17,CASSEDRLRMRDEKLFF
TRBV5-1,TRBJ2-7,11,CASSLDGEQYF
TRBV7-9,TRBJ1-5,15,CASSLGGLGNQPQHF
TRBV10-3,TRBJ2-3,13,CAISEGGTDTQYF
TRBV27,TRBJ1-1,14,CASSLSKGTSRAFF
TRBV5-1,TRBJ2-7,15,CASSLDNRGSYEQYF
TRBV3-1/TRBV3-2,TRBJ1-5,15,CASSQGVGYGQPQHF
TRBV19,TRBJ1-2,13,CASKSGAVGGYTF
TRBV30,TRBJ2-3,15,CAWSPKSTSTDTQYF
TRBV7-8,TRBJ2-1,11,CASSPYNEQFF
TRBV29-1,TRBJ1-1,11,CSVFAYTEAFF
TRBV18,TRBJ2-3,15,CASSNSGQGPDTQYF
TRBV2,TRBJ1-2,15,CASNPNREAGSGYTF
TRBV12-3/TRBV12-4,TRBJ1-2,13,CASSGTLTYGYTF
TRBV25-1,TRBJ2-7,14,CASRRDSGGNEQYF
TRBV27,TRBJ2-2,15,CASSTKTGFSGELFF
TRBV9,TRBJ1-2,15,CASSVGGHWAYGYTF
TRBV4-3,TRBJ1-6,16,CASSQDWGSYNSPLHF
TRBV9,TRBJ2-1,15,CASSVGLAEVSEQFF
TRBV3-1/TRBV3-2,TRBJ1-1,15,CASSHQGRGNTEAFF
TRBV9,TRBJ2-7,13,CASSVVSGYEQYF
TRBV7-6,TRBJ1-5,18,CASSLYEGRHYSNQPQHF
TRBV3-1/TRBV3-2,TRBJ1-3,16,CASSQGRPSSGNTIYF
TRBV5-1,TRBJ1-1,18,CASSLFPGVSPVNTEAFF
TRBV25-1,TRBJ2-7,16,CASSEWGGTEPYEQYF
TRBV15,TRBJ1-4,15,CATSRVWGANEKLFF
TRBV4-2,TRBJ1-6,16,CASSQANRGINSPLHF
TRBV19,TRBJ1-5,14,CASSIDAGNQPQHF
TRBV19,TRBJ1-2,17,CASSITAAQGGLYGYTF
TRBV4-2,TRBJ2-3,18,CASSQGLAGDSSTDTQYF
TRBV7-8,TRBJ1-1,14,CASSPRDRNTEAFF
TRBV5-4,TRBJ2-1,15,CASSSGASGYNEQFF
TRBV4-1,TRBJ1-2,17,CASSPNPHRQGDGGYTF
TRBV3-1/TRBV3-2,TRBJ1-6,16,CASSQDWGRINSPLHF
TRBV18,TRBJ2-3,15,CASSLEQVSTDTQYF
TRBV24-1,TRBJ2-6,14,CATSDNSGANVLTF
TRBV11-2,TRBJ1-1,14,CASTRGEAGTEAFF
TRBV6-6,TRBJ1-2,17,CASSRRLREEANYGYTF
TRBV5-1,TRBJ1-6,15,CASSLVGIGATPLHF
TRBV9,TRBJ1-6,16,CASSVIDNIYNSPLHF
TRBV6-9,TRBJ1-2,15,CASSYSRRKYYGYTF
TRBV27,TRBJ2-7,16,CASNPRYRGLSYEQYF
TRBV2,TRBJ1-1,14,CASRLYQENTEAFF
TRBV6-5,TRBJ1-2,14,CASSRDRGDYGYTF
TRBV6-6,TRBJ1-2,16,CAARGAGIVVRYGYTF
TRBV7-9,TRBJ1-1,15,CASSLLLGARTEAFF
TRBV29-1,TRBJ2-3,11,CSVELIDTQYF
TRBV6-5,TRBJ2-7,14,CASTSGGTLYEQYF
TRBV7-8,TRBJ1-1,13,CASSLDFRAEAFF
TRBV5-1,TRBJ2-2,14,CASSMGQGAGELFF